This TCR beta chain was recovered during a study of T cells in Graves' hyperthyroidism and ophthalmopathy. Study-level background: Peripheral blood was obtained at initial diagnosis, preceding any treatment.

Diagnoses were made from clinical symptoms, serum measures (thyroxine and TRAb), thyroid ultrasound and orbital computed tomography. Notes on this clonotype: Its antigen is still unknown.

Study-wide findings and caveats: Ophthalmopathy was told apart from stable hyperthyroidism by a 13 V-J model.

This CDR3 is built from 15 residues. Trimming cost V 4 bases and J 3 bases, with 15 bases left between them. Germline V gene lookup returns CDR1 LGHNA and CDR2 YNFKEQ. Amplification of TCR beta CDR3 regions used RNA as the template. An initial round of RT-PCR targeting the TCR CDR3 relied on the HTBI primer set. Via MiXCR, TCRdb re-called the multiplex PCR reads, giving one row per CDR3 protein. The sample contains hundreds of thousands of distinct CDR3 sequences, around 40% of which appear only once. The sequenced sample was blood. This TCR was sampled from a woman aged 40 to 49 with Graves' hyperthyroidism. This chain uses TRBV4-2 with TRBJ1-1; unclear D gene. For the CDR3, the DNA is TGTGCCAGCAGCCCCCCCAGGTTTGGGGACACTGAAGCTTTCTTT. This sequence encodes CASSPPRFGDTEAFF.